This TCR beta chain originates from a study of T cells in Graves' hyperthyroidism and ophthalmopathy. What was amplified from RNA transcripts were TCR beta CDR3 regions. Initially, a first-round RT-PCR of the TCR CDR3 employed the HTBI primer set. TCRdb reprocessed the multiplex PCR reads via MiXCR and lists one record per CDR3 protein. The sample yields roughly 500,000 distinct CDR3 sequences, around a quarter seen once. There are 13 residues in the CDR3. The V gene's germline CDR1 is WNHNN and CDR2 SYGVQD (reference sequence). Trimming shortened V by 2 bases and J by 5 bases, and 10 bases separated the two germline ends. Fresh peripheral blood, roughly 9.3 ml, was the source of the PBMCs. This clonotype showed up many times. Its antigen remains unknown. The study, taken as a whole, reports: With a median lead of 6.5 months before onset, the model predicted ophthalmopathy.

The sequence derives from a woman aged 25 to 39 with Graves' ophthalmopathy. V and J are TRBV10-1 and TRBJ2-7; D tentatively fits TRBD1 or TRBD2 (5 bases each). The material sequenced was blood. DNA for the CDR3: TGCGCCAGCAGTGAGCAGGGTAGCGACGAGCAGTACTTC. Protein sequence: CASSEQGSDEQYF.